The sequence of this T cell receptor (beta chain) was determined in a study of T cells in localized non-small cell lung cancer. Study-wide points: Analysis by sequencing included only one tumor region, so heterogeneity remains possible. The appearance of a median about 62 of the top 100 tumor clones was seen in adjacent lung.

This CDR3 comprises 13 residues. Germline CDR1 and CDR2: SNHLY and FYNNEI. V was trimmed by 7 bases and J by 4 bases, leaving 13 bases between them. Sequencing was performed with immunoSEQ multiplex PCR; in TCRdb, only in-frame clones are kept and a portion is missing. The table has about 34,000 clones, approximately 91% seen once. About this clone itself: Its target is not known.

The chain combines TRBV2 with TRBJ1-1; no clear D. The clonotype was recovered from a woman between 40 and 69 years old with stage I lung adenocarcinoma. The input for sequencing was peripheral blood, taken before any cancer treatment. CDR3 region: CASTPWEGTEAFF. In DNA form, the CDR3 reads TGTGCCAGCACCCCCTGGGAGGGCACTGAAGCTTTCTTT.